Below, one T cell receptor beta chain is given with its context. There are many counts of this clonotype. Its antigen remains undetermined. Base qualities are not provided; no much larger clone lies one nucleotide away. Trimming takes 6 bases off V and 16 bases off J; junction bases not matched to a gene: 11. The CDR3 contains 12 residues, cysteine and phenylalanine counted. The sequence is cut down to CDR3 DNA, 36 bases in frame from base 1. CDR1 and CDR2 are read off the germline V gene (reference sequence) as SEHNR and FQNEAQ. This entry belongs to a study of T-cell reconstitution after alpha-beta-depleted transplantation in children (dated by TCRdb to 2016 to 2017). About the study as a whole: T-cell immune reconstitution after TCRalphabeta/CD19-depleted allogeneic hematopoietic cell transplantation in children was quantitatively tracked in the study by means of TCR repertoire profiling. Study-wide conclusions, independent of this receptor: In some patients, high TCRbeta diversity at day 60 was attributed to recipient T cells and intrathymic progenitors that had survived conditioning. The apparently early recovery of alphabetaT-cell counts about two months after transplant reportedly depended on only several hundred rapidly expanded clones that came from non-depleted graft cells. The frequencies of hyperexpanded clones fell over the following months, and after one year, T-cell counts and TCRbeta diversity were mostly attributed to newly produced T cells.

Library construction relied on PCR. Sequencing used an Illumina HiSeq 2500. To normalize quantification of the TCRbeta repertoire, the TCR libraries were built with molecular barcoding that relied on unique molecular identifiers. TCRdb reprocessing: public reads trimmed at Q25 with fastp, clones called with MiXCR, in-frame beta chains kept. A single entry per CDR3 protein holds the most common genes and DNA from its merged rows. In all, the sample holds around 31,000 distinct CDR3 sequences, and 5% to 7.5% of those were seen once. The ten largest clones capture 25% to 30% of the sample. Per the publication, the time point label means: day 60 (about 2 months) after transplantation. The treatment or condition tag for this specimen amounts to: allogeneic hematopoietic cell transplantation with graft depleted of TCRalphabeta T cells and CD19 B cells. TCRalphabeta/CD19-depleted allogeneic hematopoietic cell grafts were given to the transplant recipients, all of whom were children.

The chain uses TRBV7-9 and TRBJ2-1; 8 bases in between match TRBD2. The TCR sequence derives from a child under two years old who had a stem cell transplant for acute myeloid leukemia, so the T cells may come from the graft donor. This sample comprised peripheral blood, obtained 60 days after TCRalphabeta/CD19-depleted stem cell transplant. The CDR3 amino acid sequence is: CASSSSGLAYFF. The DNA reads as follows: TGTGCCAGCAGTTCCTCAGGACTAGCCTACTTCTTC.